One sample yielded the 29 T cell receptor beta chains listed below, sequenced in a study of vaccination effects on CD4 cells after COVID-19 (dated by TCRdb to the early 2020s). Library prep was done by the immunoSEQ multiplex PCR assay. TCRdb carries this immuneACCESS record with in-frame sequences only. Its versions omit some clonotypes, under half of them owing to an unresolved V gene in the studies checked, with the rest unexplained. A total of approximately 45,000 clones appear in this sample, about 70% of them only once. The ten largest clones capture around 8.1% of the sample. After 10 days of culture, CD4+ T cells were isolated with the EasySep CD4+ T cell isolation kit. Their cognate antigens are unknown. The specimen comprised CD4+ T cells from PBMCs cultured without peptide, sampled before COVID-19 vaccination. Receptors were obtained from a human donor who had a prior SARS-CoV-2 infection.

This clone has a handful of counts. V is TRBV7-9 and J is TRBJ2-7; 11 bases fit TRBD1. The CDR3 is 14 amino acids. J was trimmed by 6 bases and V by 5 bases; bases with no gene match: 6. Per the germline V gene, CDR1 is SEHNR and CDR2 is FQNEAQ (reference sequence). CDR3 sequence reads: CASSAAGTGGEQYF. For the CDR3, the DNA is TGTGCCAGCAGCGCCGCCGGGACAGGGGGCGAGCAGTACTTC.

This rearrangement joins TRBV2 to TRBJ2-1, with no clear D. CDR1 and CDR2 from the germline V gene are SNHLY and FYNNEI. V was pared by 8 bases and J by 7 bases, with 21 bases between. The CDR3 consists of 15 residues. CDR3 region: CASLRDNPFPNEQFF. DNA of the CDR3: TGTGCCAGCCTAAGGGATAACCCCTTTCCGAATGAGCAGTTCTTC.

This clone was detected only a few times. The J gene is TRBJ2-2, the V gene TRBV6-5, with 10 bases identical to TRBD2. The CDR3 totals 14 residues. Germline-derived CDR1 and CDR2 are MNHEY and SVGAGI. V was clipped by 8 bases and J by 6 bases; unmatched bases: 6. The CDR3, as DNA: TGTGCCAGCCAACTAGCGGGACTCTCCGGGGAGCTGTTTTTT. It codes for CASQLAGLSGELFF.

This clone showed up just a few times. The rearrangement links TRBV6-4 to TRBJ2-3; D possibly corresponds to TRBD1 (6 bases). CDR3 length: 16 amino acids. Trimming took 5 bases from V and 0 from J, leaving 15 bases between them. Germline values: CDR1 MRHNA, CDR2 SNTAGT. CDR3 amino acids: CASSLIVTGSTDTQYF. CDR3 in DNA: TGTGCCAGCAGTCTGATCGTTACAGGGAGCACAGATACGCAGTATTTT.

The chain links TRBV20-1 to TRBJ1-5; 7 nucleotides match TRBD1. CDR1 is DFQATT, CDR2 SNEGSKA, per germline (reference sequence). Trimming took 3 bases from V and 2 from J; bases not matched to a gene: 4. This CDR3 comprises 14 residues. The CDR3 DNA reads as TGCAGTGCTAGTCCCAGGGGGGGCAATCAGCCCCAGCATTTT. Its protein is CSASPRGGNQPQHF.

The chain recombines TRBV7-3 with TRBJ2-7; perhaps D is TRBD1 or TRBD2 (5 bases each). This CDR3 region has 18 residues. Germline V gene sequence: CDR1 SGHTA, CDR2 FQGTGA. Trimming shortened V by 1 base and J by 0 bases, and 19 bases separated the two germline ends. The chain's CDR3 is CASSLIGTPRLHSYEQYF. CDR3 in DNA: TGTGCCAGCAGCTTAATTGGGACGCCTAGACTCCACTCCTACGAGCAGTACTTC.

J is TRBJ2-7 and V is TRBV6-5; perhaps TRBD1 as D (6 bases). The germline gives CDR1 MNHEY, CDR2 SVGAGI. The CDR3 is 13 residues long. V gave up 6 bases and J gave up 4 bases, with 13 bases separating them. The CDR3 spells CASRPTGLYEQYF. In DNA form, the CDR3 reads TGTGCCAGCAGGCCGACAGGTTTGTACGAGCAGTACTTC.

This chain joins TRBV7-2 and TRBJ1-2; D ambiguous. The CDR3 is made up of 15 amino acids. Germline CDR1 reads SGHTA; CDR2 reads FQGNSA. V shed 1 base and J shed 4 bases, with 13 bases lying between them. CDR3 in DNA: TGTGCCAGCAGCTTAGTGGTGGCAAGCCCCTATGGCTACACCTTC. Its protein is CASSLVVASPYGYTF.

The J gene is TRBJ2-7, the V gene TRBV14; 10 bases line up with TRBD2. The CDR3 runs 16 residues. Germline V gene sequence: CDR1 SGHDN, CDR2 FVKESK. Trimming took 3 bases from V and 0 from J; bases not matched to a gene: 5. CDR3 in amino acids: CASSHRIAGGSYEQYF. CDR3 bases: TGTGCCAGCAGCCACCGTATAGCGGGAGGCTCCTACGAGCAGTACTTC.

The rearrangement joins TRBV7-2 to TRBJ1-5, with D possibly matching TRBD1 (5 bases). With 5 bases removed from V and 2 bases from J, the gap between germline ends came to 10 bases. This CDR3 region has 14 residues. CDR1 is SGHTA, CDR2 FQGNSA, per germline. The DNA for the CDR3 is TGTGCCAGCAGCCGTGGGGGAGGCAATCAGCCCCAGCATTTT. Its protein is CASSRGGGNQPQHF.

This sequence joins TRBV30 and TRBJ1-2; D is ambiguous. The V end was cut by 2 bases, the J end by 8 bases, with 18 bases between. This CDR3 is 14 amino acids long. CDR1 and CDR2 (germline): GTSNPN, SVGIG (reference sequence). The CDR3 protein is CAWSPPGGRWGYTF. The DNA of the CDR3 is TGTGCCTGGAGTCCCCCCGGCGGGCGATGGGGCTACACCTTC. Together with reference TRBV30 and TRBJ1-2, the CDR3 gives the full variable domain: SQTIHQWPATLVQPVGSPLSLECTVEGTSNPNLYWYRQAAGRGLQLLFYSVGIGQISSEVPQNLSASRPQDRQFILSSKKLLLSDSGFYLCAWSPPGGRWGYTFGSGTRLTVV.

This chain uses TRBV7-2 with TRBJ2-5, with D unclear. Trimming cost V 5 bases and J 5 bases, with 12 bases left between them. CDR1 is SGHTA and CDR2 is FQGNSA in the germline V gene. The CDR3 totals 13 residues. The DNA for the CDR3 is TGTGCCAGCAGCGCGTTATCACGGGAGACCCAGTACTTC. Translated, it gives CASSALSRETQYF. Based on the CDR3 plus reference TRBV7-2 and TRBJ2-5, the full variable domain is GAGVSQSPSNKVTEKGKDVELRCDPISGHTALYWYRQSLGQGLEFLIYFQGNSAPDKSGLPSDRFSAERTGGSVSTLTIQRTQQEDSAVYLCASSALSRETQYFGPGTRLLVL.

There are a few counts of this clone. The J gene is TRBJ2-4, the V gene TRBV19; 7 nucleotides line up with TRBD2. J gave up 9 bases and V 4 bases, and 6 bases lay outside the gene matches. This CDR3 spans 13 amino acids. The V gene's germline CDR1 is LNHDA and CDR2 SQIVND (reference sequence). The CDR3 DNA reads TGTGCCAGTAGTACCCCAGGCGGGAGCATTCAGTACTTC. As protein: CASSTPGGSIQYF.

The V and J genes are TRBV18 and TRBJ2-3, with D perhaps matching TRBD1 (6 bases). This CDR3 comprises 13 residues. Trimming left V 6 bases short and J 7 bases short, with 14 bases between. Germline-derived CDR1 and CDR2 are KGHSH and LQKENI. The CDR3 bases are TGTGCCAGCTCGCCAGCCGGGACAAATACGCAGTATTTT. This sequence encodes CASSPAGTNTQYF.

The V and J genes are TRBV10-3 and TRBJ2-7; 7 nucleotides agree with TRBD1. The ends lost 4 bases at V and 3 bases at J; junction bases unmatched: 0. This CDR3 is built from 12 residues. Germline assignment: CDR1 ENHRY and CDR2 SYGVKD. CDR3 in amino acids: CAISAGGYEQYF. The CDR3 DNA reads as TGTGCCATCAGTGCAGGGGGCTACGAGCAGTACTTC.

The chain links TRBV7-2 to TRBJ2-4; the D gene could be TRBD1 or TRBD2 (5 bases each). The CDR3 totals 16 residues. Germline assignment: CDR1 SGHTA and CDR2 FQGNSA. Trimming cost V 1 base and J 8 bases, with 18 bases left between them. The CDR3, as DNA: TGTGCCAGCAGCTTAGTCGTTGGGGGACCTCTACACATTCAGTACTTC. Translation: CASSLVVGGPLHIQYF.

The rearrangement uses TRBV4-3 and TRBJ2-7; 11 nucleotides agree with TRBD1. CDR1 is LGHNA, CDR2 YSLEER, per germline. This CDR3 comprises 17 residues. V was pared by 0 bases and J by 4 bases, with 8 bases of the junction left unmatched. This CDR3 is CASSQDAWDRGNYEQYF. CDR3 in DNA: TGCGCCAGCAGCCAAGATGCCTGGGACAGGGGGAATTACGAGCAGTACTTC.

This clone has only a few counts. This chain joins TRBV19 and TRBJ1-3; D gene uncertain. CDR3 length: 15 residues. Trimming pared 5 bases from V and 8 bases from J, leaving 19 bases between. In germline, CDR1 is LNHDA, CDR2 SQIVND (reference sequence). The chain's CDR3 is CASSHKGRDWDTIYF. CDR3 coding DNA: TGTGCCAGTAGTCATAAGGGCCGGGATTGGGACACCATATATTTT. Looking up the rest from reference TRBV19 and TRBJ1-3 gives the full variable domain: DGGITQSPKYLFRKEGQNVTLSCEQNLNHDAMYWYRQDPGQGLRLIYYSQIVNDFQKGDIAEGYSVSREKKESFPLTVTSAQKNPTAFYLCASSHKGRDWDTIYFGEGSWLTVV.

The gene calls are TRBV7-6 and TRBJ1-2, with TRBD1 as a possible D gene (5 bases). This CDR3 is 13 amino acids long. V was trimmed by 4 bases and J by 3 bases, leaving 9 bases between them. The V gene's germline CDR1 is SGHVS and CDR2 FNYEAQ. The CDR3 region has the DNA TGTGCCAGCAGCTCAGGGAGGGACTATGGCTACACCTTC. Its protein is CASSSGRDYGYTF.

The gene calls are TRBV5-4 and TRBJ1-1, with D perhaps matching TRBD1 (6 bases). Germline V lookup: CDR1 SGHNT, CDR2 YYREEE (reference sequence). V lost 4 bases and J lost 5, with 24 bases in between. The CDR3 spans 17 residues. The CDR3 region is CASSPGVQGLDRTEAFF. CDR3 nucleotide sequence: TGTGCCAGCAGCCCGGGGGTGCAGGGGTTGGATCGGACTGAAGCTTTCTTT.

The rearrangement links TRBV7-2 to TRBJ1-2, with D hard to call. The CDR3 is 15 amino acids. V lost 5 bases to trimming and J lost 7 bases, with 20 bases between them. CDR1 is SGHTA and CDR2 is FQGNSA in the germline V gene. This CDR3 reads CASSPPAGWGPGYTF. CDR3 DNA sequence: TGTGCCAGCAGCCCCCCGGCGGGATGGGGTCCTGGCTACACCTTC.

The rearrangement uses TRBV4-2 and TRBJ2-5; D perhaps matches TRBD2 (6 bases). The CDR3 totals 15 residues. Trimming left V 0 bases short and J 4 bases short, with 12 bases between. Germline V CDR1 and CDR2: LGHNA, YNFKEQ. The CDR3 DNA sequence: TGTGCCAGCAGCCAAGATCTACTAGCCGGAGAGACCCAGTACTTC. It codes for CASSQDLLAGETQYF.

This CDR3 reads CASSLMGQGTDTQYF. In DNA, the CDR3 is TGTGCCAGCAGTTTAATGGGACAGGGCACAGATACGCAGTATTTT. The chain joins TRBV27 to TRBJ2-3, with TRBD1 matching over 8 bases. This CDR3 is built from 15 residues. V dropped 2 bases and J dropped 1; count of bases not matched to a gene: 2. Germline CDR1 and CDR2: MNHEY and SMNVEV (reference sequence).

The chain employs TRBV3-1 (or the pseudogene TRBV3-2) and TRBJ2-3; D is undetermined. The V end was cut by 4 bases, the J end by 2 bases, with 4 bases between. Looked up from germline, CDR1 is LGHDT and CDR2 is YNNKEL (reference sequence). The CDR3 is 12 residues long. In nucleotides, the CDR3 is TGTGCCAGCAGCCGACTCACAGATACGCAGTATTTT. Its protein product is CASSRLTDTQYF.

This rearrangement joins TRBV6-5 to TRBJ1-5; possibly TRBD1 for D (5 bases). The CDR3 is made up of 14 amino acids. V was trimmed by 6 bases and J by 7 bases, leaving 16 bases between them. Per germline, CDR1 MNHEY and CDR2 SVGAGI. In DNA form, the CDR3 reads TGTGCCAGCAGCCCGACAGCCCGGGTACAGCCCCAGCATTTT. It codes for CASSPTARVQPQHF.

The chain links TRBV5-8 to TRBJ1-1; possibly TRBD1 for D (5 bases). The germline V gene has CDR1 SGHTS and CDR2 YDEGEE. Trimming took off 5 bases at V and 5 bases at J, with 10 bases between the two ends. This CDR3 contains 12 residues. CDR3 DNA sequence: TGTGCCAGCAGTTATGGGGGGACTGAAGCTTTCTTT. Translation gives CASSYGGTEAFF.

V is TRBV3-1 (or the pseudogene TRBV3-2) and J is TRBJ1-6; D unresolved. There are 13 residues in the CDR3. The germline CDR1 and CDR2 sequences are LGHDT and YNNKEL (reference sequence). V was pared by 0 bases and J by 8 bases, with 5 bases between. CDR3 protein: CASSQDGDSPLHF. The DNA of the CDR3 is TGTGCCAGCAGCCAAGATGGGGATTCACCCCTCCACTTT.

The V call is TRBV11-3, the J call TRBJ1-3; no definite D call. The CDR3 is 15 amino acids. Trimming stripped 2 bases from V and 0 bases from J, with 8 bases between. Germline CDR1 reads SGHNT; CDR2 reads YENEEA. The CDR3 protein is CASSLFGYSGNTIYF. The DNA for the CDR3 is TGTGCCAGCAGCTTATTCGGGTACTCTGGAAACACCATATATTTT. Variable domain in full (rest from reference TRBV11-3 and TRBJ1-3): EAGVVQSPRYKIIEKKQPVAFWCNPISGHNTLYWYLQNLGQGPELLIRYENEEAVDDSQLPKDRFSAERLKGVDSTLKIQPAELGDSAVYLCASSLFGYSGNTIYFGEGSWLTVV.

The J gene is TRBJ2-3, the V gene TRBV11-2; TRBD2 matches at 12 bases. The CDR3 spans 17 residues. The junction had 8 bases not matched to a gene; V was cut back by 1 base and J by 6 bases. Germline V CDR1 and CDR2: SGHAT, FQNNGV. CDR3 bases: TGTGCCAGCAGCTTAGGCCCCCGGACTAGCGGGATGGATACGCAGTATTTT. The encoded protein is CASSLGPRTSGMDTQYF. The whole variable domain, filled in from reference TRBV11-2 and TRBJ2-3, reads EAGVAQSPRYKIIEKRQSVAFWCNPISGHATLYWYQQILGQGPKLLIQFQNNGVVDDSQLPKDRFSAERLKGVDSTLKIQPAKLEDSAVYLCASSLGPRTSGMDTQYFGPGTRLTVL.